Here is one TCR beta chain with its context. Its antigen remains unknown. This sample was included in a study of cytomegalovirus exposure and HLA in healthy donors. Whole-study results and caveats: CMV serostatus was the only immune exposure information that was available.

A multiplex PCR was run with 60 Vbeta primers and 13 Jbeta primers. Repertoires were generated with immunoSEQ multiplex PCR, while TCRdb's copy carries only in-frame clones and drops some. The table shows over 150,000 clones, with 70% to 80% occurring only once. This TCR was sampled from a man between 40 and 49 years old in good health and CMV-seronegative. Material: PBMCs.

This CDR3 is CASTPSWGGASTDTQYF. The CDR3 nucleotides read TGCGCCAGCACTCCGTCTTGGGGAGGCGCTAGCACAGATACGCAGTATTTT. This chain uses TRBV5-1 with TRBJ2-3; D may be TRBD2 (6 bases). This CDR3 spans 17 amino acids. In germline, CDR1 is SGHRS, CDR2 YFSETQ. V was pared by 6 bases and J by 0 bases, with 20 bases between. Complete variable domain (other parts from reference TRBV5-1 and TRBJ2-3): KAGVTQTPRYLIKTRGQQVTLSCSPISGHRSVSWYQQTPGQGLQFLFEYFSETQRNKGNFPGRFSGRQFSNSRSEMNVSTLELGDSALYLCASTPSWGGASTDTQYFGPGTRLTVL.